These 23 T cell receptor beta chains were sequenced from one sample in a study of T cells after yellow fever vaccination. TCRdb reprocessed the 5' RACE reads with MiXCR, giving one entry per CDR3 protein. The sample has approximately 70,000 distinct CDR3 sequences; approximately 7% are singletons. Specimen: CD8+ T cells sorted from PBMCs, collected about 49 days after the first yellow fever vaccination. The receptor source for this set is a man between 18 and 35 years old who received the YFV17D yellow fever vaccine.

The sample holds many counts of this clonotype. The chain links TRBV4-1 to TRBJ1-2; D is ambiguous. Germline V gene lookup returns CDR1 MGHRA and CDR2 YSYEKL. The CDR3 loop spans 16 amino acids. Trimming removed 1 base from V and 8 bases from J, with 20 bases in between. The CDR3 sequence: CASSQVGRSLPGGYTF. The CDR3, as DNA: TGCGCCAGCAGCCAAGTTGGGAGGAGCCTCCCCGGGGGCTACACCTTC.

The sample holds a few counts of this clonotype. V and J are TRBV30 and TRBJ1-1; D is perhaps TRBD1 (5 bases). This CDR3 spans 13 amino acids. Germline assignment: CDR1 GTSNPN and CDR2 SVGIG (reference sequence). V shed 2 bases and J shed 4 bases, with 11 bases lying between them. The CDR3 region is CAWSHGGGTEAFF. The CDR3 DNA sequence: TGTGCCTGGAGTCATGGGGGAGGCACTGAAGCTTTCTTT.

This clonotype was seen a few times. The V gene is TRBV12-3 or TRBV12-4, the J gene TRBJ2-1; no clear D. V was clipped by 6 bases and J by 4 bases, with 10 bases between them. The CDR3 runs 13 residues. CDR3: CASSKARYNEQFF. In DNA form, the CDR3 reads TGTGCCAGCAGCAAAGCCCGGTACAATGAGCAGTTCTTC.

By share, this clonotype ranks as medium-sized. This chain connects TRBV12-3 or TRBV12-4 to TRBJ2-1, with 12 positions matching TRBD2. The CDR3 length is 15 residues. With V trimmed by 7 bases and J by 9 bases, 10 bases remained unmatched. CDR3 sequence reads: CASTRASGGAGEQFF. The CDR3 DNA sequence: TGTGCCAGCACCCGGGCTAGCGGGGGGGCCGGTGAGCAGTTCTTC.

This clonotype turned up a few times. This chain joins TRBV19 and TRBJ2-7, with D possibly being TRBD1 (6 bases). V was trimmed by 4 bases and J by 0 bases, leaving 13 bases between them. This CDR3 contains 15 residues. The V gene's germline CDR1 is LNHDA and CDR2 SQIVND (reference sequence). The CDR3 reads CASSTRVGASYEQYF. CDR3 nucleotide sequence: TGTGCCAGTAGTACCCGAGTGGGGGCCTCCTACGAGCAGTACTTC.

This clonotype has ten or more counts. The J gene is TRBJ2-3, the V gene TRBV5-1; D gene ambiguous. Germline lookup yields CDR1 SGHRS and CDR2 YFSETQ. This CDR3 comprises 16 residues. V was cut by 2 bases and J by 2 bases, with 15 bases left in between. CDR3 DNA sequence: TGCGCCAGCAGCTTTATGGGTGGCACCGACACAGATACGCAGTATTTT. This gives the protein CASSFMGGTDTDTQYF. The variable domain in full, completed from reference TRBV5-1 and TRBJ2-3, reads KAGVTQTPRYLIKTRGQQVTLSCSPISGHRSVSWYQQTPGQGLQFLFEYFSETQRNKGNFPGRFSGRQFSNSRSEMNVSTLELGDSALYLCASSFMGGTDTDTQYFGPGTRLTVL.

This clonotype appeared a few times. The chain carries TRBV4-1 and TRBJ1-5; 12 bases line up with TRBD1. The germline V gene encodes CDR1 MGHRA and CDR2 YSYEKL. V lost 4 bases and J lost 7; bases outside the gene matches: 8. CDR3 length equals 16 residues. The CDR3 DNA reads as TGCGCCAGCAGCCGCCTTGGGACAGGGGGCCTCCAGCCCCAGCATTTT. Translation: CASSRLGTGGLQPQHF.

The rearrangement uses TRBV5-1 and TRBJ2-1; possible D gene TRBD1, 5 bases. The germline V and J ends were trimmed by 2 bases and 6 bases, with 15 bases remaining between them. CDR3 length equals 15 residues. CDR1 is SGHRS, CDR2 YFSETQ, per germline. The CDR3 DNA sequence: TGCGCCAGCAGCTTAAGGCCAGGGCTAGGCAATGAGCAGTTCTTC. Protein sequence: CASSLRPGLGNEQFF. Filled out from reference TRBV5-1 and TRBJ2-1, the complete variable domain reads KAGVTQTPRYLIKTRGQQVTLSCSPISGHRSVSWYQQTPGQGLQFLFEYFSETQRNKGNFPGRFSGRQFSNSRSEMNVSTLELGDSALYLCASSLRPGLGNEQFFGPGTRLTVL.

V gene TRBV4-1 combines with J gene TRBJ1-1; possible D gene TRBD1, 5 bases. V lost 5 bases to trimming and J lost 5 bases, with 15 bases between them. Germline CDR1 and CDR2: MGHRA and YSYEKL. The length of the CDR3 is 14 residues. CDR3 in amino acids: CASSWVGVETEAFF. The CDR3, as DNA: TGCGCCAGCAGCTGGGTGGGGGTGGAAACTGAAGCTTTCTTT.

Ten or more counts support this clonotype. The chain couples TRBV6-5 to TRBJ1-1, with D unclear. V was clipped by 3 bases and J by 8 bases, with 7 bases between them. Germline V gives CDR1 MNHEY, CDR2 SVGAGI. The CDR3 loop spans 11 amino acids. The CDR3 sequence is CASSYYLEAFF. CDR3 coding DNA: TGTGCCAGCAGTTATTACTTAGAAGCTTTCTTT.

This clonotype was recorded at least ten times. The chain uses TRBV29-1 and TRBJ2-1; 9 bases fit TRBD2. CDR3 size: 15 residues. V lost 4 bases to trimming and J lost 4 bases; unmatched junction nucleotides: 8. CDR1 is SQVTM, CDR2 ANQGSEA, per germline. CDR3 region: CSVVEAGGLYNEQFF. The CDR3 DNA reads as TGCAGCGTTGTAGAGGCGGGGGGGCTTTACAATGAGCAGTTCTTC.

Concerning this clonotype itself: This may be a read error: a much more frequent sequence differs by one nucleotide. V usage is TRBV6-5 and J usage is TRBJ2-1; D gene ambiguous. Germline CDR1 is MNHEY and CDR2 is SVGAGI. This CDR3 is 15 amino acids long. CDR3 in DNA: TGTGCCAGCAGTTACAGGGATTACGATCTCAATAAGCAGTTCTTC. Translating gives CASSYRDYDLNKQFF.

Many counts were recorded for this clonotype. The DNA for the CDR3 is TGTGCCAGCAGCGTAGGGGCAGGGGAGCAGTACTTC. Translating gives CASSVGAGEQYF. The chain links TRBV9 to TRBJ2-7; weak D call: TRBD1 (5 bases). CDR3 size: 12 residues. CDR1 is SGDLS and CDR2 is YYNGEE in the germline V gene. The V and J ends lost 0 bases and 7 bases respectively, with 8 bases between them.

This chain uses TRBV6-5 with TRBJ1-6, with a tentative D call TRBD1 (5 bases). From germline, CDR1 is MNHEY and CDR2 SVGAGI. This CDR3 comprises 15 residues. V was clipped by 0 bases and J by 12 bases, with 15 bases between them. The CDR3 region has the DNA TGTGCCAGCAGTTACTCTAAGGGGCTCGGAGGACCCCTCCACTTT. Translating it yields CASSYSKGLGGPLHF.

The chain links TRBV29-1 to TRBJ1-2; TRBD1 is a possible D gene (5 bases). V dropped 2 bases and J dropped 4 bases, with 8 bases sitting between them. The CDR3 covers 12 residues. Germline CDR1 is SQVTM and CDR2 is ANQGSEA. The CDR3 region is CSVEKGIYGYTF. The CDR3 DNA reads TGCAGCGTTGAAAAGGGGATCTATGGCTACACCTTC.

This clonotype came up many times. The gene calls are TRBV5-1 and TRBJ2-6, with D possibly being TRBD1 (5 bases). The CDR3 covers 19 residues. V was trimmed by 1 base and J by 0 bases, leaving 17 bases between them. Germline loops: CDR1 SGHRS, CDR2 YFSETQ. The CDR3 nucleotides are TGCGCCAGCAGCTTGAACGGCAGGGTCGTAGGCTCTGGGGCCAACGTCCTGACTTTC. It codes for CASSLNGRVVGSGANVLTF.

This clonotype was recorded at least ten times. This rearrangement joins TRBV9 to TRBJ2-7; D might be TRBD1 (6 bases). Trimming shortened V by 0 bases and J by 4 bases, and 11 bases separated the two germline ends. The V gene's germline CDR1 is SGDLS and CDR2 YYNGEE. This CDR3 has 14 residues. The CDR3 sequence: CASSVDTGHYEQYF. The CDR3 coding sequence is TGTGCCAGCAGCGTAGACACAGGGCATTACGAGCAGTACTTC.

A few counts support this clonotype. This chain joins TRBV4-2 and TRBJ2-1; unclear D gene. CDR1 and CDR2 from the germline V gene are LGHNA and YNFKEQ. The CDR3 has 16 residues. The V end lost 4 bases, the J end lost 0 bases, and 13 bases lay between the germline ends. DNA for the CDR3: TGTGCCAGCAGCCCTTCCAGCCTCTCCTCCTACAATGAGCAGTTCTTC. Translated, it gives CASSPSSLSSYNEQFF.

This clonotype occurred many times. The V and J genes are TRBV29-1 and TRBJ2-1; no clear D. Trimming removed 6 bases from V and 4 bases from J, with 10 bases in between. Germline CDR1 reads SQVTM; CDR2 reads ANQGSEA. The CDR3 has 12 residues. The CDR3 DNA follows: TGCAGCGTGGTTGGCCCGTACAATGAGCAGTTCTTC. Protein product: CSVVGPYNEQFF.

This clonotype was counted ten times or more. This chain connects TRBV12-3 or TRBV12-4 to TRBJ2-3; no definite D call. Trimming shortened V by 1 base and J by 4 bases, and 6 bases separated the two germline ends. The CDR3 extends over 13 amino acids. CDR3 sequence reads: CASSLDQPDTQYF. The CDR3 DNA is TGTGCCAGCAGTTTAGACCAGCCAGATACGCAGTATTTT.

This clonotype has only a few counts. The chain couples TRBV7-9 to TRBJ1-2; 9 bases are a match to TRBD1. This CDR3 has 17 residues. After removal of 0 bases from V and 4 bases from J, the junction contained 9 bases not matched to a gene. The germline V gene encodes CDR1 SEHNR and CDR2 FQNEAQ (reference sequence). For the CDR3, the DNA is TGTGCCAGCAGCTTAGCGGACAGGGGAGTCCTTACCTATGGCTACACCTTC. Protein: CASSLADRGVLTYGYTF.

The chain combines TRBV5-5 with TRBJ2-5, with D tentatively TRBD1 (6 bases). Looked up from germline, CDR1 is SGHKS and CDR2 is YYEKEE (reference sequence). The CDR3 has 13 amino acids. The germline V and J ends were trimmed by 3 bases and 5 bases, with 11 bases remaining between them. CDR3: CASSSDSYETQYF. DNA of the CDR3: TGTGCCAGCAGCTCGGACAGTTACGAGACCCAGTACTTC.

This clonotype came up many times. V gene TRBV6-2 or TRBV6-3 combines with J gene TRBJ2-1; D call uncertain. The CDR3 sequence is 12 residues long. The V and J ends lost 5 bases and 5 bases respectively, with 7 bases between them. Germline CDR1 and CDR2: MNHEY and SVGEGT. CDR3 nucleotides: TGTGCCAGCAGTCATAATAACAATGAGCAGTTCTTC. This codes for CASSHNNNEQFF.